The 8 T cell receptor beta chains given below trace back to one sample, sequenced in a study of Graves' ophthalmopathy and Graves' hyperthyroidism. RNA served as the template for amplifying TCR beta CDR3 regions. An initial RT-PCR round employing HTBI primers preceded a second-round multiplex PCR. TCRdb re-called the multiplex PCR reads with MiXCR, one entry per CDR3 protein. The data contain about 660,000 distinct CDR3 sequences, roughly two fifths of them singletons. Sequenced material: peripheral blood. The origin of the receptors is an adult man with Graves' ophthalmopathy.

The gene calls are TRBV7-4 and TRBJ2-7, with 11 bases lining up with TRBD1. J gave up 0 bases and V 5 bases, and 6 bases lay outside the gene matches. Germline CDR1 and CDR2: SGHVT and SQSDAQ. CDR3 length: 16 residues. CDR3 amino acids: CASSPLGQGDSYEQYF. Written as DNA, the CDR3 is TGTGCCAGCAGCCCCTTGGGACAGGGGGACTCCTACGAGCAGTACTTC.

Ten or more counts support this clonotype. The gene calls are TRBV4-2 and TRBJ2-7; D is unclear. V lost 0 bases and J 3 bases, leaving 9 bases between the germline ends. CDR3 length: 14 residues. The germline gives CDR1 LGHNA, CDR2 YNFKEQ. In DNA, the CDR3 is TGTGCCAGCAGCCAAGAGTGGCTAGACTACGAGCAGTACTTC. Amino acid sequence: CASSQEWLDYEQYF.

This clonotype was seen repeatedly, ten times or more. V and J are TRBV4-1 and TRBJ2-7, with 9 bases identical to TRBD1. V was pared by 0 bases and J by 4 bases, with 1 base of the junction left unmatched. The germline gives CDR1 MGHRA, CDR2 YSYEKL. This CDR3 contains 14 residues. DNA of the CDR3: TGCGCCAGCAGCCAAGAGGGACAGGGTTACGAGCAGTACTTC. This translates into CASSQEGQGYEQYF.

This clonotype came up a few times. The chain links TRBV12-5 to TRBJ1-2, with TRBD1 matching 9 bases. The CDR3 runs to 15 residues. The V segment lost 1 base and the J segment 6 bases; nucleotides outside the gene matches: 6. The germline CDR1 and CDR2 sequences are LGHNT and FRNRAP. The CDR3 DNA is TGTGCTAGTGGTTTGGCCCGGGGACAGGGAAATGGCTACACCTTC. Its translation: CASGLARGQGNGYTF.

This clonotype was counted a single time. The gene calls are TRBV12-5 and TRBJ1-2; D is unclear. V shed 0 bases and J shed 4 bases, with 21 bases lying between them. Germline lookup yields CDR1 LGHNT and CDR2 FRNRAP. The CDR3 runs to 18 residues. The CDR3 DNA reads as TGTGCTAGTGGTTTGGTAAGAGGACCCAGGCCTCCCCCCTATGGCTACACCTTC. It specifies CASGLVRGPRPPPYGYTF.

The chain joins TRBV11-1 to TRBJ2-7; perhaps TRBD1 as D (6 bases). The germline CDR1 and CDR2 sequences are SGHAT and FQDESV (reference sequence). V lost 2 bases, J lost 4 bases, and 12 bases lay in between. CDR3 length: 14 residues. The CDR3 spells CASSLTDSEYEQYF. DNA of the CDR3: TGTGCCAGCAGCTTAACGGACAGTGAGTACGAGCAGTACTTC.

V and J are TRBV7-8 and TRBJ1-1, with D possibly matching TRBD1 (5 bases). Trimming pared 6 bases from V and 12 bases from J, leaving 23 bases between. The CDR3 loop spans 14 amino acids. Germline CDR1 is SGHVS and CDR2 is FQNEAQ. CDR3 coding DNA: TGTGCCAGCAGTAGCGGGGCCTCTCAAAGCGGGTCTTTCTTT. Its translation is CASSSGASQSGSFF.

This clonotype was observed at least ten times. CDR3 region: CASSQAGVGNNQPQHF. Written as DNA, the CDR3 is TGCGCCAGCAGCCAAGCAGGTGTTGGGAACAATCAGCCCCAGCATTTT. The V and J genes are TRBV4-3 and TRBJ1-5, with D uncertain. V lost 1 base and J lost 3, with 13 bases in between. CDR3 length: 16 residues. Germline V CDR1 and CDR2: LGHNA, YSLEER.